A selection of T cell receptor beta chains follows, all from one sample in a study of T cells after yellow fever vaccination. From the 5' RACE reads, TCRdb called clonotypes with MiXCR, one entry per CDR3 protein. The repertoire consists of about 220,000 distinct CDR3 sequences, with approximately 3% occurring once and the leading ten covering under 3.5%. Specimen: CD4+ T cells sorted from PBMCs, collected 10 days after the yellow fever booster vaccination. The receptor source for this set is a man aged 18-30 years who received the YFV17D yellow fever vaccine. The CDR3 runs from the conserved cysteine through the conserved F or W. A D gene is named only where the DNA matches it firmly. The listing skips clone size in some rows; elsewhere it reads once, few, many or a size class.

cdr3_nt: TGCAGCGTTACGGGGGCCTTACAATACAATGAGCAGTTCTTC; cdr3_aa: CSVTGALQYNEQFF; clone_size: many; v_call: TRBV29-1; d_call: .; j_call: TRBJ2-1
cdr3_nt: TGCAGTGCCGTCTCTCCCCGGGCCGCTGTTTTACGCCTCAACTATGGCTACACCTTC; cdr3_aa: CSAVSPRAAVLRLNYGYTF; clone_size: few; v_call: TRBV20-1; d_call: .; j_call: TRBJ1-2
cdr3_nt: TGTGCCAGCAGTTTCTCTAGCGCGGGGGGGACCCAGTACTTC; cdr3_aa: CASSFSSAGGTQYF; clone_size: many; v_call: TRBV12-3/TRBV12-4; d_call: TRBD2; j_call: TRBJ2-5
cdr3_nt: TGTGCCAGCAGCCGAGCGGGGGCAACAGATACGCAGTATTTT; cdr3_aa: CASSRAGATDTQYF; clone_size: .; v_call: TRBV3-1; d_call: TRBD2; j_call: TRBJ2-3
cdr3_nt: TGTGCCAGCAGCGCCAGATTAGGGGCCGGTGGGTACAATGAGCAGTTCTTC; cdr3_aa: CASSARLGAGGYNEQFF; clone_size: many; v_call: TRBV7-9; d_call: .; j_call: TRBJ2-1
cdr3_nt: TGTGCCAGCAGTTTTCGGTTTAACACTGAAGCTTTCTTT; cdr3_aa: CASSFRFNTEAFF; clone_size: few; v_call: TRBV12-3/TRBV12-4; d_call: .; j_call: TRBJ1-1
cdr3_nt: TGCAGCGGTCACCCCCCTGAGGATATGCGGTACACCTTC; cdr3_aa: CSGHPPEDMRYTF; clone_size: many; v_call: TRBV29-1; d_call: .; j_call: TRBJ1-2
cdr3_nt: TGTGCCAGCAGCTTAAGGGTAGGCCGGGTTAGAGAAAAACTGTTTTTT; cdr3_aa: CASSLRVGRVREKLFF; clone_size: many; v_call: TRBV11-2; d_call: .; j_call: TRBJ1-4
cdr3_nt: TGTGCCAGCAGCTTGGGGACAGGGGGTAGGCAGTACTTC; cdr3_aa: CASSLGTGGRQYF; clone_size: many; v_call: TRBV7-2; d_call: TRBD1; j_call: TRBJ2-7
cdr3_nt: TGCAGTGCCAGACGGGGGGGGGCCTCCTACGAGCAGTACTTC; cdr3_aa: CSARRGGASYEQYF; clone_size: .; v_call: TRBV20-1; d_call: TRBD2; j_call: TRBJ2-7
cdr3_nt: TGTGCCAGCAGCTCTCAGCCACTAGCGGGCCGGACCTACAATGAGCAGTTCTTC; cdr3_aa: CASSSQPLAGRTYNEQFF; clone_size: many; v_call: TRBV7-2; d_call: TRBD2; j_call: TRBJ2-1
cdr3_nt: TGCGCCAGCAGCTGGCCCCGGGGATTTGGTAGCACAGATACGCAGTATTTT; cdr3_aa: CASSWPRGFGSTDTQYF; clone_size: .; v_call: TRBV5-1; d_call: .; j_call: TRBJ2-3
cdr3_nt: TGTGCCAGCTCCCTTTTCGGTGGAGAAGAGACCCAGTACTTC; cdr3_aa: CASSLFGGEETQYF; clone_size: many; v_call: TRBV12-3/TRBV12-4; d_call: .; j_call: TRBJ2-5
cdr3_nt: TGTGCCAGCAGTTACGACCAGGGGGTAGGCAATTCACCCCTCCACTTT; cdr3_aa: CASSYDQGVGNSPLHF; clone_size: few; v_call: TRBV12-3/TRBV12-4; d_call: TRBD1; j_call: TRBJ1-6
cdr3_nt: TGCGCCAGCAGCTCTTCGACTAGCGGGAAAGAGACCCAGTACTTC; cdr3_aa: CASSSSTSGKETQYF; clone_size: many; v_call: TRBV5-1; d_call: TRBD2; j_call: TRBJ2-5
cdr3_nt: TGTGCCAGCGGGACTAGCGGTCCCCCCTACGAGCAGTACTTC; cdr3_aa: CASGTSGPPYEQYF; clone_size: few; v_call: TRBV7-2; d_call: TRBD2; j_call: TRBJ2-7
cdr3_nt: TGTGCCAGCAGCTCTTTGACCGCTAACTATGGCTACACCTTC; cdr3_aa: CASSSLTANYGYTF; clone_size: few; v_call: TRBV7-9; d_call: .; j_call: TRBJ1-2
cdr3_nt: TGTGCCAGCAGTTACTCCTGGACAGGGGGCACTGAAGCTTTCTTT; cdr3_aa: CASSYSWTGGTEAFF; clone_size: few; v_call: TRBV6-5; d_call: TRBD1; j_call: TRBJ1-1
cdr3_nt: TGTGCCAGCTCACCACCGGCCACAGGGGGCGCGGAGGAGCAGTTCTTC; cdr3_aa: CASSPPATGGAEEQFF; clone_size: .; v_call: TRBV18; d_call: TRBD1; j_call: TRBJ2-1
cdr3_nt: TGTGCCAGCAGTTTGGGGGGTGTAAGCGGGGCCAACGTCCTGACTTTC; cdr3_aa: CASSLGGVSGANVLTF; clone_size: few; v_call: TRBV28; d_call: .; j_call: TRBJ2-6